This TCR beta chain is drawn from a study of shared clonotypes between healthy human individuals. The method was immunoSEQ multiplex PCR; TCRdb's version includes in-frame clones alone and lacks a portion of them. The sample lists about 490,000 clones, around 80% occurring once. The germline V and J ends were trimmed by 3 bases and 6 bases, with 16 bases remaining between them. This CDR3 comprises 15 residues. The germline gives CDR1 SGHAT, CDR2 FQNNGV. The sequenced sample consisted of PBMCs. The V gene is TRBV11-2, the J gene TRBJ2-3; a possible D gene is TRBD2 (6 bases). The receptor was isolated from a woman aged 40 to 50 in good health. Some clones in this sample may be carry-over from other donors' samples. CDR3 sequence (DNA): TGTGCCAGCAGCTTCGGGAGAGCCTTAGAGGATACGCAGTATTTT. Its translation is CASSFGRALEDTQYF.